Reported below is one T cell receptor beta chain. The antigen remains unidentified. Clones were sequenced by immunoSEQ multiplex PCR, and TCRdb holds only the in-frame ones, with some missing. The table includes roughly 120,000 clones, approximately 91% detected once. This sample is drawn from a study of T cell responses to AZD1222 COVID-19 vaccine. Study-wide points: Spike-specific TCR depth and breadth grew after two AZD1222 doses.

Germline CDR1 reads SNHLY; CDR2 reads FYNNEI. The V gene lost 5 bases and the J gene lost 2 bases, with 16 bases spanning the gap. There are 15 residues in the CDR3. This chain uses TRBV2 with TRBJ2-7; D is ambiguous. The source of this sequence is an adult in good health. The specimen comprised peripheral blood, sampled on day 0 of AZD1222 vaccination. The CDR3 sequence is CASSFESAVTYEQYF. The CDR3 region has the DNA TGTGCCAGCAGTTTCGAATCAGCCGTTACCTACGAGCAGTACTTC. Variable domain in full (rest from reference TRBV2 and TRBJ2-7): EPEVTQTPSHQVTQMGQEVILRCVPISNHLYFYWYRQILGQKVEFLVSFYNNEISEKSEIFDDQFSVERPDGSNFTLKIRSTKLEDSAMYFCASSFESAVTYEQYFGPGTRLTVT.